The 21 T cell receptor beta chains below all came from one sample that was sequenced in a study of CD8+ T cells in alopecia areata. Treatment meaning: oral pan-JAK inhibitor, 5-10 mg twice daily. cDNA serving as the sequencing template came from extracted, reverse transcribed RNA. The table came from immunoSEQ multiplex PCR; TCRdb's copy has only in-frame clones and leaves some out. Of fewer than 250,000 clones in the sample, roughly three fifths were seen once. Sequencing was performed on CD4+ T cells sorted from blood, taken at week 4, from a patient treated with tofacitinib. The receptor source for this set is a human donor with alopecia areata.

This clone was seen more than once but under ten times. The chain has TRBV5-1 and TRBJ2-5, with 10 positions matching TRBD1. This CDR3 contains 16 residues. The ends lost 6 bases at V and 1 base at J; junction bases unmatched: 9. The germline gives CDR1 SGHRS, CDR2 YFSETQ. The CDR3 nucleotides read TGCGCCAGCACCCCCCGGACAGGGGGAGCCCAAGAGACCCAGTACTTC. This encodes CASTPRTGGAQETQYF.

The DNA of the CDR3 is TGTGCCAGCAGTCCCGGGGACAGCGCCCGGCCCCAGCATTTT. This sequence encodes CASSPGDSARPQHF. This chain uses TRBV27 with TRBJ1-5; TRBD1 matches 7 bases. The CDR3 totals 14 residues. The junction had 10 bases not matched to a gene; V was cut back by 5 bases and J by 9 bases. Germline V CDR1 and CDR2: MNHEY, SMNVEV (reference sequence).

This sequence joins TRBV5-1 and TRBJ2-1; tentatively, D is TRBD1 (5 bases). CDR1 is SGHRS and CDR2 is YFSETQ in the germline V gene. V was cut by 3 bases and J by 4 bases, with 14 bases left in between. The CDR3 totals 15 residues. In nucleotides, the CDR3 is TGCGCCAGCAGCTCCCTTGGGGCCGTATACAATGAGCAGTTCTTC. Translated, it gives CASSSLGAVYNEQFF. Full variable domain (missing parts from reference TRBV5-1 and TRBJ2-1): KAGVTQTPRYLIKTRGQQVTLSCSPISGHRSVSWYQQTPGQGLQFLFEYFSETQRNKGNFPGRFSGRQFSNSRSEMNVSTLELGDSALYLCASSSLGAVYNEQFFGPGTRLTVL.

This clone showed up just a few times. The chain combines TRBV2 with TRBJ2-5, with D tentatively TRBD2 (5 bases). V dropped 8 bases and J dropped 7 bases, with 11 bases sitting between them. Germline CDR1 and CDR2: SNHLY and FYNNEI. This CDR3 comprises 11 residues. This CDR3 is CASARAGTQYF. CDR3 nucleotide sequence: TGTGCCAGCGCCCGGGCGGGGACCCAGTACTTC.

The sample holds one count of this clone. The CDR3 sequence: CASAWALNTGELFF. The CDR3 DNA sequence: TGTGCCAGCGCCTGGGCGTTGAACACCGGGGAGCTGTTTTTT. The chain uses TRBV27 and TRBJ2-2; D is uncertain. The germline V and J ends were trimmed by 8 bases and 1 base, with 11 bases remaining between them. CDR3 length equals 14 residues. Germline CDR1 reads MNHEY; CDR2 reads SMNVEV (reference sequence).

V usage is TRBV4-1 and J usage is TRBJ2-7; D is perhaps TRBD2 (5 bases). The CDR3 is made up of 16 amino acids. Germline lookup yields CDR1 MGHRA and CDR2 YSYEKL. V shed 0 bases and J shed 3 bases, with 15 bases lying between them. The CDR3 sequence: CASSQDPGLTFYEQYF. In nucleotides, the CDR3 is TGCGCCAGCAGCCAAGATCCCGGACTTACGTTCTACGAGCAGTACTTC.

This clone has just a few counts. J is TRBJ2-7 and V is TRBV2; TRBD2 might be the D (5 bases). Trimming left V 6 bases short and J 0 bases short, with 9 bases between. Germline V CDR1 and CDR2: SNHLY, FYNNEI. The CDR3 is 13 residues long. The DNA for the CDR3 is TGTGCCAGCAGGGACTGGTACTCCTACGAGCAGTACTTC. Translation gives CASRDWYSYEQYF.

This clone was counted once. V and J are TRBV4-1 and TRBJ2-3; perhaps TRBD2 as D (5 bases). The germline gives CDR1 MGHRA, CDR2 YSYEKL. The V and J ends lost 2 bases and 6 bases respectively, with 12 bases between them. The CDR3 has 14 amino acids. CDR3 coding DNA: TGCGCCAGCAGCCAAAACGGGATAGGCGATACGCAGTATTTT. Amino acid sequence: CASSQNGIGDTQYF.

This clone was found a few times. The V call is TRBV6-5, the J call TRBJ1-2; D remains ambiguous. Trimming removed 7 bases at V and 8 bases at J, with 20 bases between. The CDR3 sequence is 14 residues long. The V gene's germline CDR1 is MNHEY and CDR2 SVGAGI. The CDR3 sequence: CASTLRKGWSGYTF. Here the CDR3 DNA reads TGTGCCAGCACTCTACGAAAGGGTTGGTCGGGCTACACCTTC.

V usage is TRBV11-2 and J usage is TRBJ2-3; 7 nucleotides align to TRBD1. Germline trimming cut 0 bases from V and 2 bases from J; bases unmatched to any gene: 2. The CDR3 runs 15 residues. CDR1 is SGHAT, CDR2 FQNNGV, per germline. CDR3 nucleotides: TGTGCCAGCAGCTTAGACAGGGGGAACACAGATACGCAGTATTTT. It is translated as CASSLDRGNTDTQYF.

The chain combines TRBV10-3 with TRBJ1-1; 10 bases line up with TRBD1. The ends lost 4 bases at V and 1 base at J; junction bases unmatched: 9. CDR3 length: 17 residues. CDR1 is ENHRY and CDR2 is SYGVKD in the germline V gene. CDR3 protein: CAISGSPGQGKNTEAFF. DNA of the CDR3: TGTGCCATCAGTGGCTCCCCGGGACAGGGGAAGAACACTGAAGCTTTCTTT.

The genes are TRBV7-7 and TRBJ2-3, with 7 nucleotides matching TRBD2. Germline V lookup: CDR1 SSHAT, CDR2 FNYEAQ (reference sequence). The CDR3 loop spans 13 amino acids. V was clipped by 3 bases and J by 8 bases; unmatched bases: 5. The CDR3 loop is CASSLGGAGTQYF. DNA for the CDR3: TGTGCCAGCAGCTTGGGAGGGGCCGGTACGCAGTATTTT.

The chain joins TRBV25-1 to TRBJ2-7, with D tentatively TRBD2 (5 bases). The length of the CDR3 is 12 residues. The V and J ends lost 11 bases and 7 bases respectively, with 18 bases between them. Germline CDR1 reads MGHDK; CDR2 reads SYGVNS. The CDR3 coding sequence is TGTGCCCCCAGTCAGCGGTACGTAGAGCAGTACTTC. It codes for CAPSQRYVEQYF.

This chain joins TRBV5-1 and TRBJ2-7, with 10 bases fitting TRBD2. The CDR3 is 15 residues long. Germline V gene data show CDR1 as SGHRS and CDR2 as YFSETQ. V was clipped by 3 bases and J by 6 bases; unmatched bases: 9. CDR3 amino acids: CASSSASGSNSEQYF. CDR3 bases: TGCGCCAGCAGCTCCGCTAGCGGGAGTAATTCCGAGCAGTACTTC.

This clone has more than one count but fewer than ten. Here the CDR3 DNA reads TGTGCCAGCAGCTGGACAGGGCTCAGGCTGGAGACCCAGTACTTC. Translated: CASSWTGLRLETQYF. This sequence joins TRBV7-2 and TRBJ2-5; TRBD1 matches at 8 bases. The CDR3 contains 15 residues. V lost 4 bases and J lost 5; bases outside the gene matches: 9. Germline V gives CDR1 SGHTA, CDR2 FQGNSA.

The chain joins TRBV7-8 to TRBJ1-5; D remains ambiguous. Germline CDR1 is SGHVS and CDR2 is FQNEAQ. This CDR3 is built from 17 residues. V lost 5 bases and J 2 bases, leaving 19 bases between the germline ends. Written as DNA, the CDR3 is TGTGCCAGCAGCATATCCAGAAGGTCGCAGGGCAATCAGCCCCAGCATTTT. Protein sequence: CASSISRRSQGNQPQHF.

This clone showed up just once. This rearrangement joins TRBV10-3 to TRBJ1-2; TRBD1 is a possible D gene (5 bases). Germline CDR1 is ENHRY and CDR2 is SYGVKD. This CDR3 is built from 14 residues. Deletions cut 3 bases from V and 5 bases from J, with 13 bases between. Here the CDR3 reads CAISDRAGNYGYTF. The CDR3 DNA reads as TGTGCCATCAGTGACAGGGCCGGGAATTATGGCTACACCTTC.

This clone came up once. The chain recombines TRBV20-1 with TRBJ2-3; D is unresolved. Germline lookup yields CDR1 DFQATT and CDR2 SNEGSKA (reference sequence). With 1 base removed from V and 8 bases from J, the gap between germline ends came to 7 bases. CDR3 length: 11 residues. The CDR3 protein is CSARVAGTQYF. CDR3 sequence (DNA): TGCAGTGCTAGAGTCGCTGGTACGCAGTATTTT.

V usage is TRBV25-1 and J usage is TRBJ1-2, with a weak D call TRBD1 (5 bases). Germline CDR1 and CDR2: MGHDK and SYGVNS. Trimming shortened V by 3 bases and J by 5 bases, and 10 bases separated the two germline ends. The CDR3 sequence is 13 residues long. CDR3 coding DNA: TGTGCCAGCAGTGAGGTGGGGGATTATGGCTACACCTTC. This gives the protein CASSEVGDYGYTF.

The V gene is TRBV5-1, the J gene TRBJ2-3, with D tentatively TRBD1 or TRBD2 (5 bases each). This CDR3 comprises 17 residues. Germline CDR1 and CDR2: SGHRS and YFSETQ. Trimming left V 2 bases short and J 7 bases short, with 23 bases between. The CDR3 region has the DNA TGCGCCAGCAGCTTCTTCAGCAGGAGGACACTTGCCAATACGCAGTATTTT. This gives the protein CASSFFSRRTLANTQYF.

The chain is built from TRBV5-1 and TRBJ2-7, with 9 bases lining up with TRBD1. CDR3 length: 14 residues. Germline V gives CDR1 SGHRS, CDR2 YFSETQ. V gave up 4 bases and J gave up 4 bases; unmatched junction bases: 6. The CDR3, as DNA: TGCGCCAGCAGCCCCCGGGACAGGGCGTACGAGCAGTACTTC. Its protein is CASSPRDRAYEQYF.